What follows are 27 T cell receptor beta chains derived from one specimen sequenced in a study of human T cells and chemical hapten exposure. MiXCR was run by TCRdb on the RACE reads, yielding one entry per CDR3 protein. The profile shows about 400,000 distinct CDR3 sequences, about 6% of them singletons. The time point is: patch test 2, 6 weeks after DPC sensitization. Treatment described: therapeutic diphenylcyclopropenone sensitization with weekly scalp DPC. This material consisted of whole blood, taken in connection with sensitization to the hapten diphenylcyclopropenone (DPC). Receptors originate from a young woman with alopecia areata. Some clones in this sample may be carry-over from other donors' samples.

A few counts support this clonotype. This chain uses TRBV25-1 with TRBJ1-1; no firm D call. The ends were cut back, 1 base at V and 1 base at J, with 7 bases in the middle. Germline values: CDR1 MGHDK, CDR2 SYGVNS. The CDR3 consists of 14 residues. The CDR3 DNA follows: TGTGCCAGCAGTGAATTGTCTTGGAACACTGAAGCTTTCTTT. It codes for CASSELSWNTEAFF.

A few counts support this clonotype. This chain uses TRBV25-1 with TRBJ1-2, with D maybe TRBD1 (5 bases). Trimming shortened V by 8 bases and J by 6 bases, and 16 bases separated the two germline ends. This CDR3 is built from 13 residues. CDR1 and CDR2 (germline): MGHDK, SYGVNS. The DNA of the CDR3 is TGTGCCAGCCGACGGGGGGTGGAAGATGGCTACACCTTC. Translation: CASRRGVEDGYTF.

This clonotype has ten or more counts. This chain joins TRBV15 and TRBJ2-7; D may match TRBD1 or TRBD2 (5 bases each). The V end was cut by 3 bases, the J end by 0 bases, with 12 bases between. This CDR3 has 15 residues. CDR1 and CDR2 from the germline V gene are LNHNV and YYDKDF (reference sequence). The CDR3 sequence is CATSSLGTDSYEQYF. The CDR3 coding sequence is TGTGCCACCAGCAGCCTCGGGACGGACTCCTACGAGCAGTACTTC. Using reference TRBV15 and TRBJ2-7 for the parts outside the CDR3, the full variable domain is DAMVIQNPRYQVTQFGKPVTLSCSQTLNHNVMYWYQQKSSQAPKLLFHYYDKDFNNEADTPDNFQSRRPNTSFCFLDIRSPGLGDTAMYLCATSSLGTDSYEQYFGPGTRLTVT.

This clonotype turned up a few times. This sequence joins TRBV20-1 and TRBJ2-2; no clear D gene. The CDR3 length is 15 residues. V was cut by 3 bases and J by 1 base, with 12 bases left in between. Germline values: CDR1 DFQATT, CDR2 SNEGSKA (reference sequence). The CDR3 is CSARVGAENTGELFF. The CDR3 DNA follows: TGCAGTGCTAGGGTTGGCGCAGAGAACACCGGGGAGCTGTTTTTT.

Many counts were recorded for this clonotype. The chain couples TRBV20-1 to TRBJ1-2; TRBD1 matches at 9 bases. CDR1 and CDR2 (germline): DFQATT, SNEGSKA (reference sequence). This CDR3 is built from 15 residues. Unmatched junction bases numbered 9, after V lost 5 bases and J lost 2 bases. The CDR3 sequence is CSAVNSGTGNYGYTF. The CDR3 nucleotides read TGCAGTGCTGTGAATTCCGGGACAGGGAACTATGGCTACACCTTC.

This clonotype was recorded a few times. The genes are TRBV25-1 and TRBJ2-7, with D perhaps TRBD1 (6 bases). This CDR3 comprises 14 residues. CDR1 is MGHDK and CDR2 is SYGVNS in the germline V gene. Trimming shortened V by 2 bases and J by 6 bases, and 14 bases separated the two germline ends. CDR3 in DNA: TGTGCCAGCAGTGAAATTGGGCAGGGGAGCGAGCAGTACTTC. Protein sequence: CASSEIGQGSEQYF.

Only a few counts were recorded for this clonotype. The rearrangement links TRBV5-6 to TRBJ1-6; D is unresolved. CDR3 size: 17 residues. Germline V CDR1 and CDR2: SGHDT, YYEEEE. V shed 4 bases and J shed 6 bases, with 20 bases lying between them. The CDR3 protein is CASSLARFGLTNSPLHF. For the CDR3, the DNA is TGTGCCAGCAGCCTGGCGCGGTTCGGGCTAACTAATTCACCCCTCCACTTT.

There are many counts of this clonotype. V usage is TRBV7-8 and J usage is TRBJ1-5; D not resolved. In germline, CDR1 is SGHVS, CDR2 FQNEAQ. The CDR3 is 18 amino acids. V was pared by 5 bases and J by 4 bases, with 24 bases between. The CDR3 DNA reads TGTGCCAGCAGCCTCAAGCTAACGGGTGTGGGCGGAAATCAGCCCCAGCATTTT. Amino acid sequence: CASSLKLTGVGGNQPQHF.

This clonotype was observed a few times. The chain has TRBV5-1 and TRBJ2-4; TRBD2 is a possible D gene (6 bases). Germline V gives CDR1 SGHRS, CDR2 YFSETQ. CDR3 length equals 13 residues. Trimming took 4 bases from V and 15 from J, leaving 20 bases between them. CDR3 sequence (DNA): TGCGCCAGCAGCCCTAATCTAGCCGGGAGCCGGTACTTC. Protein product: CASSPNLAGSRYF.

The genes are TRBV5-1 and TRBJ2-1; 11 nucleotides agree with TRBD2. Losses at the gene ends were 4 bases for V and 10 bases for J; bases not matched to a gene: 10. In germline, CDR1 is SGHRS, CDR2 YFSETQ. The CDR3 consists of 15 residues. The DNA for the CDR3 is TGCGCCAGCAGCGCTGACTCTAGCGGGGGGCTAGAGCAGTTCTTC. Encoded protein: CASSADSSGGLEQFF.

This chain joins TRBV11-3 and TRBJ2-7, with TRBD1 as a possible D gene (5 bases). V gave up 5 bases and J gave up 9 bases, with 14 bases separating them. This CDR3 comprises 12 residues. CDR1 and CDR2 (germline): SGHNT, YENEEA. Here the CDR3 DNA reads TGTGCCAGCAGCCAAGGGGAAAGGGGGCAGTACTTC. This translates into CASSQGERGQYF.

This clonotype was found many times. The CDR3 DNA reads as TGTGCCAGCCGACTGGGACCGATGTCTAGCTCCTATAATTCACCCCTCCACTTT. Protein: CASRLGPMSSSYNSPLHF. The rearrangement uses TRBV6-1 and TRBJ1-6; the D gene is possibly TRBD1 (5 bases). Germline lookup yields CDR1 MNHNS and CDR2 SASEGT. The CDR3 loop spans 18 amino acids. The V end was cut by 8 bases, the J end by 0 bases, with 20 bases between.

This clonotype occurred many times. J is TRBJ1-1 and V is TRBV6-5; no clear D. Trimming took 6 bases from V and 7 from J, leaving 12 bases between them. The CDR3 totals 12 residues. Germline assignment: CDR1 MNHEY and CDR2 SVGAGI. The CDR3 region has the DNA TGTGCCAGCAGCGCCGGGCCAGTTGAAGCTTTCTTT. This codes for CASSAGPVEAFF.

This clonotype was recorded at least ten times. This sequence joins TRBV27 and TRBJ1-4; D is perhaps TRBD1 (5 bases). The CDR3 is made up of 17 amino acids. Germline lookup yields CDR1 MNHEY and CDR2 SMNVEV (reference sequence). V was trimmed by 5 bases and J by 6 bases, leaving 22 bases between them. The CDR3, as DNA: TGTGCCAGCAGTGAATCCCCAGGGTTTTTCCGTCATGAAAAACTGTTTTTT. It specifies CASSESPGFFRHEKLFF. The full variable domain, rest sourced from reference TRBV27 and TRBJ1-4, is EAQVTQNPRYLITVTGKKLTVTCSQNMNHEYMSWYRQDPGLGLRQIYYSMNVEVTDKGDVPEGYKVSRKEKRNFPLILESPSPNQTSLYFCASSESPGFFRHEKLFFGSGTQLSVL.

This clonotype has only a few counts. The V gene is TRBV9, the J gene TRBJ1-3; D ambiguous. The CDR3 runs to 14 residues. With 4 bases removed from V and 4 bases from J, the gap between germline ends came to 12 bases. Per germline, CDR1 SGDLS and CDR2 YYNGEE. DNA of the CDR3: TGTGCCAGCAGCTCGCAGATGGGAGGAAACACCATATATTTT. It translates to CASSSQMGGNTIYF.

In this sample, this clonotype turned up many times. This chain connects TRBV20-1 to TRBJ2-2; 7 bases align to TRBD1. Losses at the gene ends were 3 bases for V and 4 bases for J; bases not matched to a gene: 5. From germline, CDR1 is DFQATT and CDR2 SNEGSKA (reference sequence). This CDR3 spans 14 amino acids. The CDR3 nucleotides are TGCAGTGCTAGGGGGACAGTCGCCACCGGGGAGCTGTTTTTT. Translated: CSARGTVATGELFF.

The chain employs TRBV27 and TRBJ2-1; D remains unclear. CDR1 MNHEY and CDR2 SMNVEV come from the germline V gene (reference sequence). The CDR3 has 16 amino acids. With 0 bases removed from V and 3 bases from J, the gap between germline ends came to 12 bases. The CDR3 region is CASSLSATVFYNEQFF. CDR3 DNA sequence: TGTGCCAGCAGTTTATCGGCTACAGTTTTCTACAATGAGCAGTTCTTC.

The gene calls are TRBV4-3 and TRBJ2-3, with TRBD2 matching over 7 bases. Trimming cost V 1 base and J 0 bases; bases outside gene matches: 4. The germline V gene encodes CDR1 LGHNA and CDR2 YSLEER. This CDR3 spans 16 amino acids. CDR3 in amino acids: CASSQVPSGSTDTQYF. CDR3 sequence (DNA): TGCGCCAGCAGCCAAGTGCCTAGCGGAAGCACAGATACGCAGTATTTT.

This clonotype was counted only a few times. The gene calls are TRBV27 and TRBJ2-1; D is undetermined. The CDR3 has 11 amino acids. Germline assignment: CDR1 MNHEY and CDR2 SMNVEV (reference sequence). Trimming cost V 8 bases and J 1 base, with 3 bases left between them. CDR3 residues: CASGSYNEQFF. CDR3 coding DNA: TGTGCCAGCGGGTCCTACAATGAGCAGTTCTTC.

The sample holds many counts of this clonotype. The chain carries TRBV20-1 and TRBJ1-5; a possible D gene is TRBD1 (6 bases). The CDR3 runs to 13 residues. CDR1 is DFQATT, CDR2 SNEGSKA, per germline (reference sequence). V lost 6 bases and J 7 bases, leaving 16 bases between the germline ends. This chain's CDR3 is CSAKSTGLQPQHF. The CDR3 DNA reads TGCAGTGCCAAGAGCACAGGGTTGCAGCCCCAGCATTTT.

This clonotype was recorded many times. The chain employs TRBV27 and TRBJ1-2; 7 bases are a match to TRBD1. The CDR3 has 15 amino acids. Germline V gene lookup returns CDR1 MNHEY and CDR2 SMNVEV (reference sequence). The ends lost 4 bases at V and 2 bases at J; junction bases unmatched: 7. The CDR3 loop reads CASSSRQGMNYGYTF. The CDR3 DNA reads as TGTGCCAGCAGTTCCCGACAGGGTATGAACTATGGCTACACCTTC.

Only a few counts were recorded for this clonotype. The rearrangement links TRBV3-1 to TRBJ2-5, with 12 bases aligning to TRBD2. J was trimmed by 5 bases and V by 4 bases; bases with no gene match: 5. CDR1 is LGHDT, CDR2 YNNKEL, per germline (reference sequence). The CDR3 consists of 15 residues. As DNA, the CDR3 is TGTGCCAGCAGCCTCCTAGCGGGGGGGCACGAGACCCAGTACTTC. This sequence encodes CASSLLAGGHETQYF.

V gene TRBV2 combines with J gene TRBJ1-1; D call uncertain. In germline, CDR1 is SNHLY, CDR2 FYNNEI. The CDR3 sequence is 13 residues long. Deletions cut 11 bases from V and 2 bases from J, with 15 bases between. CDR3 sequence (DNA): TGTGCCCTGGCAGGAGTTGTTAACACTGAAGCTTTCTTT. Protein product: CALAGVVNTEAFF. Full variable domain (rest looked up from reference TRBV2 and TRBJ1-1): EPEVTQTPSHQVTQMGQEVILRCVPISNHLYFYWYRQILGQKVEFLVSFYNNEISEKSEIFDDQFSVERPDGSNFTLKIRSTKLEDSAMYFCALAGVVNTEAFFGQGTRLTVV.

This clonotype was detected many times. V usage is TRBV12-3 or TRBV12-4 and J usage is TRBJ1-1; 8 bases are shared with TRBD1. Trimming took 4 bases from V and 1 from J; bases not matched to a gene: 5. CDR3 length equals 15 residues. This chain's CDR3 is CASSSPGQENTEAFF. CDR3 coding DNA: TGTGCCAGCAGTTCTCCGGGACAGGAGAACACTGAAGCTTTCTTT.

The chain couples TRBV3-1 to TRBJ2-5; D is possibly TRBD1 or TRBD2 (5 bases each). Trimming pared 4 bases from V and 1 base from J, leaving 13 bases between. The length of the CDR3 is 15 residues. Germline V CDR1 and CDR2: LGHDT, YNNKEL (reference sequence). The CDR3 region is CASSLGPRLQETQYF. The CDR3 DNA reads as TGTGCCAGCAGCCTGGGACCCCGACTCCAAGAGACCCAGTACTTC.

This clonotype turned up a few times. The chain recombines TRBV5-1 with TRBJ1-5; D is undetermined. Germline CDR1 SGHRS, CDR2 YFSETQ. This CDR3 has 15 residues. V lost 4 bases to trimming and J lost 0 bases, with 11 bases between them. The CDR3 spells CASSPDPNSNQPQHF. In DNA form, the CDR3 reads TGCGCCAGCAGCCCGGACCCCAATAGCAATCAGCCCCAGCATTTT.

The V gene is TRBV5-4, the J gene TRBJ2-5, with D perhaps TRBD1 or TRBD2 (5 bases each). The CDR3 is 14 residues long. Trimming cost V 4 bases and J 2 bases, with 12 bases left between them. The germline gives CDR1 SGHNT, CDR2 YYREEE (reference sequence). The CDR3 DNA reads TGTGCCAGCAGCCTCCGGGACGGACAAGAGACCCAGTACTTC. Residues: CASSLRDGQETQYF. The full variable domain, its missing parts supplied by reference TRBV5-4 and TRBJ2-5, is ETGVTQSPTHLIKTRGQQVTLRCSSQSGHNTVSWYQQALGQGPQFIFQYYREEENGRGNFPPRFSGLQFPNYSSELNVNALELDDSALYLCASSLRDGQETQYFGPGTRLLVL.